This T cell receptor beta chain was observed in a study of a mutant IDH1 vaccine in newly diagnosed glioma. Background on the study: Treated patients had a mean age of about 40 years and a sex split that was about 62% male and about 40% female. Regarding the study as a whole: The authors found pseudoprogression apparently unrelated to changes in top peripheral T cell clonotypes.

As for this clone: Its specificity is unknown.

The protocol was immunoSEQ multiplex PCR, while the TCRdb copy is restricted to in-frame clones and leaves out a portion. This sample has some 38,000 clones, with about 73% found just once. This CDR3 is 13 amino acids long. V was trimmed by 0 bases and J by 1 base, leaving 3 bases between them. Germline V gene data show CDR1 as SGHDN and CDR2 as FVKESK. As to time point: baseline, week 1 (first vaccination visit). Indicated treatment: pre-vaccination baseline after standard-of-care therapy. New WHO grade 3 or 4 IDH1-mutant, ATRX-lost astrocytomas were present in all donors. Sequenced material: PBMCs, taken from a glioma patient treated with radiotherapy, temozolomide or both. The chain couples TRBV14 to TRBJ1-1; D remains unclear. This sequence originates from a middle-aged man with glioma. Some clones in this sample may be carry-over from other donors' samples. This CDR3 is CASSQDTNTEAFF. The DNA of the CDR3 is TGTGCCAGCAGCCAAGATACGAACACTGAAGCTTTCTTT.